This entry lists 26 T cell receptor beta chains sequenced from one sample in a study of OX40 agonist ivuxolimab in advanced cancers. Produced via immunoSEQ multiplex PCR; TCRdb's table is partial and in-frame only. The data show tens of thousands of clones, over 90% seen once. Sample: CD4+ or CD8+ T cells sorted from blood, taken in a trial of the OX40 agonist ivuxolimab. The receptors derive from an adult with an advanced solid tumor such as melanoma, head and neck, liver or kidney cancer.

The chain has TRBV5-1 and TRBJ2-7; tentatively, D is TRBD2 (6 bases). Germline CDR1 and CDR2: SGHRS and YFSETQ. V was shortened by 0 bases and J by 0 bases, with 10 bases between the two germline ends. There are 15 residues in the CDR3. The CDR3 loop is CASSLGRDASYEQYF. In nucleotides, the CDR3 is TGCGCCAGCAGCTTGGGGAGGGATGCCTCCTACGAGCAGTACTTC.

This chain connects TRBV6-6 to TRBJ1-5; no clear D. Trimming stripped 2 bases from V and 0 bases from J, with 5 bases between. This CDR3 region has 14 residues. Looked up from germline, CDR1 is MNHNY and CDR2 is SVGAGI (reference sequence). This CDR3 reads CASSYADSNQPQHF. The CDR3 coding sequence is TGTGCCAGCAGTTACGCCGATAGCAATCAGCCCCAGCATTTT.

This sequence joins TRBV4-3 and TRBJ2-7; 10 positions agree with TRBD1. Germline V gene data show CDR1 as LGHNA and CDR2 as YSLEER. The CDR3 totals 17 residues. V gave up 0 bases and J gave up 1 base; unmatched junction bases: 6. DNA of the CDR3: TGCGCCAGCAGCCAAGATCTTACGGGACAGGGGTCCTACGAGCAGTACTTC. This translates into CASSQDLTGQGSYEQYF.

J is TRBJ1-5 and V is TRBV4-2, with unresolved D. The CDR3 extends over 15 amino acids. The germline gives CDR1 LGHNA, CDR2 YNFKEQ. The V end was cut by 0 bases, the J end by 5 bases, with 11 bases between. CDR3 in amino acids: CASSQDPTSYQPQHF. The CDR3 DNA reads as TGTGCCAGCAGCCAAGATCCCACAAGTTATCAGCCCCAGCATTTT.

The chain links TRBV2 to TRBJ1-2; the match to TRBD1 covers 11 bases. This CDR3 has 15 residues. Germline assignment: CDR1 SNHLY and CDR2 FYNNEI. V lost 7 bases and J lost 7; bases outside the gene matches: 11. As DNA, the CDR3 is TGTGCCAGCATCCGCTTGGACAGGGGGCAGGGTGGCTACACCTTC. This translates into CASIRLDRGQGGYTF.

This chain uses TRBV4-2 with TRBJ2-7; maybe TRBD2 (5 bases). Looked up from germline, CDR1 is LGHNA and CDR2 is YNFKEQ. The ends were cut back, 1 base at V and 1 base at J, with 14 bases in the middle. The CDR3 sequence is 16 residues long. This CDR3 is CASSQVFREKSYEQYF. DNA for the CDR3: TGTGCCAGCAGCCAAGTTTTCCGGGAAAAGTCCTACGAGCAGTACTTC.

V gene TRBV10-2 combines with J gene TRBJ2-3; D may be TRBD2 (6 bases). The CDR3 is made up of 14 amino acids. Trimming cost V 3 bases and J 1 base, with 8 bases left between them. Germline values: CDR1 WSHSY, CDR2 SAAADI. The CDR3 DNA is TGCGCCAGCAGTGACCCGGGGGGCACAGATACGCAGTATTTT. It specifies CASSDPGGTDTQYF.

The CDR3: CASSERVPSGGVRDEQFF. CDR3 nucleotide sequence: TGTGCCAGCAGTGAAAGGGTCCCCAGCGGGGGGGTACGGGATGAGCAGTTCTTC. The V gene is TRBV6-1, the J gene TRBJ2-1; 10 bases line up with TRBD2. Losses at the gene ends were 2 bases for V and 8 bases for J; bases not matched to a gene: 15. Germline V lookup: CDR1 MNHNS, CDR2 SASEGT. The CDR3 contains 18 residues.

The chain joins TRBV29-1 to TRBJ2-7; 7 bases are a match to TRBD2. The J segment lost 4 bases and the V segment lost 3 bases, leaving 12 bases of the junction unmatched. This CDR3 is 15 amino acids long. Germline values: CDR1 SQVTM, CDR2 ANQGSEA. CDR3 residues: CSVDTFLQGGYEQYF. Written as DNA, the CDR3 is TGCAGCGTTGATACCTTCCTCCAGGGAGGGTACGAGCAGTACTTC.

The chain uses TRBV7-2 and TRBJ2-7; TRBD2 aligns across 10 bases. V shed 3 bases, J shed 3 bases, and the junction held 2 bases outside the gene matches. The CDR3 covers 14 residues. The V gene's germline CDR1 is SGHTA and CDR2 FQGNSA. The CDR3, as DNA: TGTGCCAGCAGCTTTGGGACTAGCGACTACGAGCAGTACTTC. This sequence encodes CASSFGTSDYEQYF. Looking up the rest from reference TRBV7-2 and TRBJ2-7 gives the full variable domain: GAGVSQSPSNKVTEKGKDVELRCDPISGHTALYWYRQSLGQGLEFLIYFQGNSAPDKSGLPSDRFSAERTGGSVSTLTIQRTQQEDSAVYLCASSFGTSDYEQYFGPGTRLTVT.

The chain couples TRBV6-9 to TRBJ2-1, with 7 nucleotides matching TRBD1. The junction had 11 bases not matched to a gene; V was cut back by 4 bases and J by 8 bases. Per the germline V gene, CDR1 is MNHGY and CDR2 is SVAAGI. This CDR3 is built from 15 residues. The CDR3 here is CASSSSGPDRDEQFF. DNA of the CDR3: TGTGCCAGCAGTTCCTCAGGGCCCGACAGGGATGAGCAGTTCTTC.

The chain is built from TRBV11-1 and TRBJ2-5; no definite D call. This CDR3 has 19 residues. Deletions cut 1 base from V and 2 bases from J, with 23 bases between. Germline V gene sequence: CDR1 SGHAT, CDR2 FQDESV (reference sequence). This CDR3 reads CASSLDGYGTPLTQETQYF. DNA for the CDR3: TGTGCCAGCAGCTTAGACGGGTACGGAACGCCTTTAACGCAAGAGACCCAGTACTTC.

In its sample, this clone was seen once. The chain joins TRBV4-1 to TRBJ2-1; tentatively, D is TRBD1 (6 bases). There are 15 residues in the CDR3. With 0 bases removed from V and 4 bases from J, the gap between germline ends came to 10 bases. CDR1 MGHRA and CDR2 YSYEKL come from the germline V gene. The DNA of the CDR3 is TGCGCCAGCAGCCAAGATAACACAGGGTACAATGAGCAGTTCTTC. It codes for CASSQDNTGYNEQFF.

The V call is TRBV7-2, the J call TRBJ2-7; TRBD1 aligns across 10 bases. The V gene's germline CDR1 is SGHTA and CDR2 FQGNSA. The junction had 3 bases not matched to a gene; V was cut back by 5 bases and J by 2 bases. The CDR3 totals 14 residues. CDR3 bases: TGTGCCAGCAGCCCCGGACAGGGGGCCTACGAGCAGTACTTC. Encoded protein: CASSPGQGAYEQYF.

The chain has TRBV4-1 and TRBJ2-3; TRBD1 aligns across 9 bases. Trimming removed 1 base from V and 0 bases from J; junction bases left unmatched: 5. CDR3 size: 17 residues. Looked up from germline, CDR1 is MGHRA and CDR2 is YSYEKL. The CDR3 nucleotides read TGCGCCAGCAGCCAAGTCTCTGACAGGGGGAGCACAGATACGCAGTATTTT. It specifies CASSQVSDRGSTDTQYF.

The rearrangement uses TRBV5-5 and TRBJ1-1; D gene unclear. The CDR3 totals 12 residues. Germline lookup yields CDR1 SGHKS and CDR2 YYEKEE (reference sequence). With 9 bases removed from V and 1 base from J, the gap between germline ends came to 10 bases. The CDR3, as DNA: TGTGCCACCGAGGGTGAGAACACTGAAGCTTTCTTT. It specifies CATEGENTEAFF.

The rearrangement joins TRBV9 to TRBJ1-1, with 7 nucleotides matching TRBD1. V shed 6 bases, J shed 0 bases, and the junction held 8 bases outside the gene matches. The CDR3 spans 15 residues. The germline CDR1 and CDR2 sequences are SGDLS and YYNGEE. CDR3 residues: CASTAGQAMNTEAFF. Here the CDR3 DNA reads TGTGCCAGCACCGCAGGACAGGCCATGAACACTGAAGCTTTCTTT.

The rearrangement uses TRBV15 and TRBJ1-5; 10 bases match TRBD1. Germline V gene sequence: CDR1 LNHNV, CDR2 YYDKDF (reference sequence). Trimming cost V 3 bases and J 5 bases; bases outside gene matches: 4. The CDR3 consists of 15 residues. The CDR3 region is CATSSLGTGDQPQHF. CDR3 DNA: TGTGCCACCAGCAGCCTCGGGACAGGGGATCAGCCCCAGCATTTT.

V gene TRBV6-1 combines with J gene TRBJ2-7; no reliable D call. The CDR3 runs to 14 residues. Trimming shortened V by 7 bases and J by 4 bases, and 17 bases separated the two germline ends. The V gene's germline CDR1 is MNHNS and CDR2 SASEGT. The CDR3 sequence: CASTTLTSGYEQYF. The CDR3 DNA sequence: TGTGCCAGCACTACACTGACCTCCGGATACGAGCAGTACTTC.

This rearrangement joins TRBV15 to TRBJ1-1; D is ambiguous. From germline, CDR1 is LNHNV and CDR2 YYDKDF (reference sequence). V lost 3 bases and J lost 1, with 0 bases in between. The CDR3 has 11 amino acids. CDR3 in DNA: TGTGCCACCAGCAGGAACACTGAAGCTTTCTTT. Translating gives CATSRNTEAFF.

The rearrangement uses TRBV5-4 and TRBJ2-7; 7 bases are a match to TRBD1. Germline assignment: CDR1 SGHNT and CDR2 YYREEE (reference sequence). J was trimmed by 2 bases and V by 5 bases; bases with no gene match: 4. The CDR3 has 13 residues. CDR3 bases: TGTGCCAGCAGTCCTGACAGGGCCTACGAGCAGTACTTC. Protein sequence: CASSPDRAYEQYF.

V usage is TRBV6-5 and J usage is TRBJ1-1, with TRBD1 matching over 8 bases. The V gene's germline CDR1 is MNHEY and CDR2 SVGAGI. This CDR3 is 16 amino acids long. V shed 2 bases, J shed 7 bases, and the junction held 12 bases outside the gene matches. The CDR3 coding sequence is TGTGCCAGCAGTTACGTCGCAGGGGGCACGACAAATGAAGCTTTCTTT. Translation gives CASSYVAGGTTNEAFF.

The CDR3 coding sequence is TGTGCCAGCAGCCAACTAGCGCCTTTCAACAATGAGCAGTTCTTC. Translation: CASSQLAPFNNEQFF. The gene calls are TRBV6-6 and TRBJ2-1, with 7 bases lining up with TRBD2. J gave up 5 bases and V 6 bases, and 10 bases lay outside the gene matches. This CDR3 region has 15 residues. Germline lookup yields CDR1 MNHNY and CDR2 SVGAGI (reference sequence).

Here the CDR3 DNA reads TGTGCCAGCAGTGAAGTGGGTTACGAGCAGTACTTC. Its protein is CASSEVGYEQYF. The chain is built from TRBV2 and TRBJ2-7; D not resolved. There are 12 residues in the CDR3. V was pared by 1 base and J by 4 bases, with 5 bases between. From germline, CDR1 is SNHLY and CDR2 FYNNEI.

This chain uses TRBV30 with TRBJ1-5, with D perhaps matching TRBD1 (5 bases). CDR3 length: 14 amino acids. Germline CDR1 is GTSNPN and CDR2 is SVGIG (reference sequence). Trimming stripped 2 bases from V and 7 bases from J, with 15 bases between. CDR3 coding DNA: TGTGCCTGGAGTAATATCGGGACCACACAGCCCCAGCATTTT. It specifies CAWSNIGTTQPQHF.

This clone was seen only once. The V call is TRBV5-6, the J call TRBJ2-7; D ambiguous. CDR1 is SGHDT, CDR2 YYEEEE, per germline. The CDR3 has 14 residues. V lost 0 bases and J 4 bases, leaving 11 bases between the germline ends. The CDR3 DNA reads TGTGCCAGCAGCTTGGATAGGGTGGGTTACGAGCAGTACTTC. Its protein product is CASSLDRVGYEQYF.